The rows below give T cell receptor beta chains drawn from one sample of a study of T cells in Graves' hyperthyroidism and ophthalmopathy. TCRdb reprocessed the multiplex PCR reads via MiXCR and lists one record per CDR3 protein. The sample consists of 300,000 to 400,000 distinct CDR3 sequences, 13% of them appearing once. The material sequenced was blood. These receptors came from a woman in her late teens or twenties with Graves' hyperthyroidism. CDR3s include the opening cysteine and the closing phenylalanine or tryptophan. D genes are given only for firm matches. Clone size is not always given. Where it is, it says once, few, many or a class for expanded clones.

J gene	clone size	V gene	D gene	CDR3 DNA	CDR3 protein
TRBJ2-5	many	TRBV7-9	TRBD1	TGTGCCAGCAGCTTAGTCGGGACAGACCAGTACTTC	CASSLVGTDQYF
TRBJ2-2	many	TRBV5-1	NA	TGCGCCAGCACCCCTCTCCGGGGTCCCGGGGAGCTGTTTTTT	CASTPLRGPGELFF
TRBJ1-5	many	TRBV3-1	NA	TGTGCCAGCAGCCGGGGCGGGGAGCAGCCCCAGCATTTT	CASSRGGEQPQHF
TRBJ2-5	NA	TRBV27	NA	TGTGCCTGCAGTTTCGGGCAGACCCAGTACTTC	CACSFGQTQYF
TRBJ1-1	many	TRBV5-1	TRBD1	TGCGCCAGCAGCATCGGGACAGAACCTACGGCTTTCTTT	CASSIGTEPTAFF
TRBJ2-4	NA	TRBV12-3/TRBV12-4	NA	TGTGCCAGCAGTTCTGACATACTGTACTTC	CASSSDILYF
TRBJ1-1	many	TRBV11-2	NA	TGTGCCAGCAACAAGGGGCTACCCCGAAACACTGAAGCTTTCTTT	CASNKGLPRNTEAFF
TRBJ2-7	NA	TRBV14	NA	TGTGCCAGCAGCCAAGATCCCAGGGTTTCCTACGAGCAGTACTTC	CASSQDPRVSYEQYF
TRBJ1-1	many	TRBV10-3	NA	TGTGCCATCAGGCCGGGACTCGTAAGGGGGAACACTGAAGCTTTCTTT	CAIRPGLVRGNTEAFF
TRBJ1-4	NA	TRBV29-1	NA	TGCAGCGTTACTTATCTTGGGGGGATGAGGGAAAAACTGTTTTTT	CSVTYLGGMREKLFF
TRBJ2-7	many	TRBV27	NA	TGTGCCAGCAGTCCATCACCCCGCTACGAGCAGTACTTC	CASSPSPRYEQYF
TRBJ1-4	few	TRBV9	TRBD1	TGTGCCAGCAGCGCCGGACAGGGGGTAGTGGAACTGTTTTTT	CASSAGQGVVELFF
TRBJ2-7	many	TRBV28	TRBD1	TGTGCCATCCAGTCACAGGGGGTCGCAGCGATTCACGAGCAGTACTTC	CAIQSQGVAAIHEQYF
TRBJ2-1	NA	TRBV4-3	NA	TGCGCCAGCAGCCAAGCTGGATCGTCGTCCTACAATGAGCAGTTCTTC	CASSQAGSSSYNEQFF
TRBJ2-7	many	TRBV7-8	NA	TGTGCCAGCAGCTTAACGCCTCTCCAGGGGCACTACGAGCAGTACTTC	CASSLTPLQGHYEQYF
TRBJ1-2	NA	TRBV24-1	NA	TGTGCCACCAGTGTGGGTGGAGACTATGGCTACACCTTC	CATSVGGDYGYTF
TRBJ1-2	many	TRBV9	TRBD1	TGTGCCAGCAGCGCTGAGGACAGGGCGTATGGCTACACCTTC	CASSAEDRAYGYTF
TRBJ2-1	NA	TRBV10-3	NA	TGTGCCATCAGTGAGGGTGTCAACAATGAGCAGTTCTTC	CAISEGVNNEQFF
TRBJ2-2	many	TRBV7-8	TRBD1	TGTGCCAGCAGCTTATCCTCGGACAGGAATTACGGGGAGCTGTTTTTT	CASSLSSDRNYGELFF
TRBJ2-7	many	TRBV6-1	TRBD1	TGTGCCAGCAGTTACGGGACAGCGTCCTACGAGCAGTACTTC	CASSYGTASYEQYF
TRBJ1-2	many	TRBV20-1	TRBD1	TGCAGTGCGCCGGGACAGGGTTTAAACTATGGCTACACCTTC	CSAPGQGLNYGYTF
TRBJ2-7	NA	TRBV9	NA	TGTGCCAGCAGCCCACGGGACGTATCCCCCAACGAGCAGTACTTC	CASSPRDVSPNEQYF
TRBJ2-1	many	TRBV27	TRBD1	TGTGCCAGCAGTTTACGGACTACAGGGGGCGCTCCTGAGCAGTTCTTC	CASSLRTTGGAPEQFF
TRBJ1-1	many	TRBV20-1	NA	TGCAGTGCTAGAGTAAGTGGAACTGAAGCTTTCTTT	CSARVSGTEAFF
TRBJ2-5	many	TRBV27	NA	TGTGCCAGCAGTCCCCGCGGGGAAACCAAGGAAGAGACCCAGTACTTC	CASSPRGETKEETQYF
TRBJ2-2	few	TRBV19	TRBD2	TGTGCCAGTAGTGCTAGCGGGGGGGCCACCGGGGAGCTGTTTTTT	CASSASGGATGELFF
TRBJ1-3	few	TRBV20-1	NA	TGCAGTGCTAGAGACCGAAGCTCTGGAAACACCATATATTTT	CSARDRSSGNTIYF
TRBJ2-3	many	TRBV19	NA	TGTGCCAGTAGTACCTACGCCCGAGGGGCGCAGTATTTT	CASSTYARGAQYF
TRBJ1-1	many	TRBV12-3/TRBV12-4	NA	TGTGCCAGCAGCCTACTTTCGGACACTGAAGCTTTCTTT	CASSLLSDTEAFF
TRBJ2-2	few	TRBV19	TRBD1	TGTGCCAGTAGTAAGACAGGGGTTGCCACCGGGGAGCTGTTTTTT	CASSKTGVATGELFF
TRBJ2-1	few	TRBV4-2	NA	TGTGCCAGCAGCCGCCAGGGAAACTACAATGAGCAGTTCTTC	CASSRQGNYNEQFF
TRBJ1-1	NA	TRBV9	TRBD1	TGTGCCAGCAGTGACACAGGGGCTGAAGCTTTCTTT	CASSDTGAEAFF
TRBJ1-3	few	TRBV7-2	NA	TGTGCCAGCAGCTTGACTCTTGGAAACACCATATATTTT	CASSLTLGNTIYF
TRBJ2-1	many	TRBV4-3	TRBD2	TGCGCCAGCAGCCAAGACTGGTACGGCGGGAGTAGCAATGAGCAGTTCTTC	CASSQDWYGGSSNEQFF
TRBJ1-1	few	TRBV20-1	TRBD1	TGCAATGGCCAGGGGGACACTGAAGCTTTCTTT	CNGQGDTEAFF
TRBJ1-1	many	TRBV5-1	TRBD1	TGCGCCAGCACCGAGCGGACGGGACAGGGAGGAAACACTGAAGCTTTCTTT	CASTERTGQGGNTEAFF
TRBJ2-2	few	TRBV12-3/TRBV12-4	NA	TGTGCCAGCAGTTTAGATGTAGGGATCGGGGAGCTGTTTTTT	CASSLDVGIGELFF
TRBJ2-7	many	TRBV20-1	TRBD2	TGCAGTGCTGTGGGGCTAGCGGGAGACGAGCAGTACTTC	CSAVGLAGDEQYF
TRBJ1-5	few	TRBV18	NA	TGTGCCAGCTCCCCCGAGTTCAGAGGGAAGGGGCAGCCCCAGCATTTT	CASSPEFRGKGQPQHF
TRBJ2-2	few	TRBV4-2	NA	TGTGCCAGCAGCCAAAATGGACAGCCCGGGGAGCTGTTTTTT	CASSQNGQPGELFF
TRBJ1-5	many	TRBV28	NA	TGTGCCAGCAGTTTACCCGTCGGGATGGGAAATCAGCCCCAGCATTTT	CASSLPVGMGNQPQHF
TRBJ1-5	many	TRBV5-1	TRBD1	TGCGCCAGCACCCTACAGGGGGGCCAGCCCCAGCATTTT	CASTLQGGQPQHF